These T cell receptor beta chains were read from a single sample in a study of T-cell memory formation after mild COVID-19. One entry per CDR3 protein, called by TCRdb with MiXCR from the 5' RACE reads. This sample carries some 340,000 distinct CDR3 sequences, over 10% of them seen once, and the ten largest clones take 20% to 25%. The sequenced sample was PBMCs or a T cell subset sorted from them (not recorded which). Receptors were obtained from a man aged 18 to 30 who had mild COVID-19 (a few samples of this study predate the infection). Cell type and time point are not known. The CDR3 runs from the conserved cysteine through the conserved F or W. A D gene is named only where the DNA matches it firmly. The size of a clone is reported for some rows only, either as once, few or many, or as a class for expanded clones.

J gene: TRBJ1-1; V gene: TRBV15; D gene: NA; clone size: few; CDR3 protein: CATSKRVTGIEAFF; CDR3 DNA: TGTGCCACCAGCAAGAGGGTCACAGGGATTGAAGCTTTCTTT
J gene: TRBJ2-2; V gene: TRBV12-5; D gene: TRBD2; clone size: few; CDR3 protein: CASGLAGTSGVTGELFF; CDR3 DNA: TGTGCTAGTGGTTTGGCCGGGACTAGCGGGGTTACCGGGGAGCTGTTTTTT
J gene: TRBJ2-3; V gene: TRBV5-1; D gene: NA; clone size: many; CDR3 protein: CASSQSLDTQYF; CDR3 DNA: TGCGCCAGCAGCCAATCGTTGGATACGCAGTATTTT
J gene: TRBJ1-1; V gene: TRBV6-5; D gene: NA; clone size: once; CDR3 protein: CASSPAGGAEAFF; CDR3 DNA: TGTGCCAGCAGTCCCGCCGGGGGCGCTGAAGCTTTCTTT
J gene: TRBJ2-3; V gene: TRBV7-2; D gene: NA; clone size: few; CDR3 protein: CASSSEFGDTQYF; CDR3 DNA: TGTGCCAGCAGCTCCGAGTTTGGGGATACGCAGTATTTT
J gene: TRBJ1-5; V gene: TRBV23-1; D gene: NA; clone size: NA; CDR3 protein: CASSHPGQPFNQPQHF; CDR3 DNA: TGCGCCAGCAGCCATCCGGGACAACCCTTTAATCAGCCCCAGCATTTT
J gene: TRBJ2-6; V gene: TRBV28; D gene: NA; clone size: many; CDR3 protein: CASSSHDTGANVLTF; CDR3 DNA: TGTGCCAGCAGTTCACACGATACTGGGGCCAACGTCCTGACTTTC
J gene: TRBJ1-5; V gene: TRBV4-1; D gene: TRBD1; clone size: few; CDR3 protein: CASSQGQGTRPQHF; CDR3 DNA: TGCGCCAGCAGCCAAGGACAGGGAACAAGGCCCCAGCATTTT
J gene: TRBJ2-5; V gene: TRBV5-1; D gene: NA; clone size: many; CDR3 protein: CASSPGLGFQETQYF; CDR3 DNA: TGCGCCAGCAGCCCGGGGTTAGGATTCCAAGAGACCCAGTACTTC
J gene: TRBJ1-1; V gene: TRBV7-6; D gene: NA; clone size: NA; CDR3 protein: CASSQDVMNTEAFF; CDR3 DNA: TGTGCCAGCAGCCAAGACGTGATGAACACTGAAGCTTTCTTT
J gene: TRBJ2-5; V gene: TRBV4-1; D gene: TRBD1; clone size: NA; CDR3 protein: CASSREDRGGPATQYF; CDR3 DNA: TGCGCCAGCAGCCGAGAGGACAGGGGGGGCCCCGCGACCCAGTACTTC
J gene: TRBJ2-5; V gene: TRBV2; D gene: NA; clone size: many; CDR3 protein: CATHGASQETQYF; CDR3 DNA: TGTGCCACTCATGGGGCTAGTCAAGAGACCCAGTACTTC
J gene: TRBJ1-4; V gene: TRBV5-1; D gene: NA; clone size: few; CDR3 protein: CASSMGSLNEKLFF; CDR3 DNA: TGCGCCAGCAGCATGGGCAGTCTTAATGAAAAACTGTTTTTT
J gene: TRBJ1-2; V gene: TRBV4-3; D gene: NA; clone size: NA; CDR3 protein: CASSPYGGGSYGYTF; CDR3 DNA: TGCGCCAGCAGCCCCTATGGGGGGGGCAGCTATGGCTACACCTTC
J gene: TRBJ2-1; V gene: TRBV6-2/TRBV6-3; D gene: TRBD1; clone size: few; CDR3 protein: CASGPDRASWSEQFF; CDR3 DNA: TGTGCCAGCGGCCCTGACAGGGCAAGTTGGAGTGAGCAGTTCTTC
J gene: TRBJ2-1; V gene: TRBV7-3; D gene: NA; clone size: NA; CDR3 protein: CASSSPGSHEQFF; CDR3 DNA: TGTGCCAGCAGCTCGCCCGGCTCCCATGAGCAGTTCTTC
J gene: TRBJ2-3; V gene: TRBV18; D gene: NA; clone size: NA; CDR3 protein: CASSPPIWDTQYF; CDR3 DNA: TGTGCCAGCTCACCACCGATCTGGGATACGCAGTATTTT
J gene: TRBJ2-1; V gene: TRBV6-2/TRBV6-3; D gene: TRBD2; clone size: few; CDR3 protein: CASSYGTSGGVNNEQFF; CDR3 DNA: TGTGCCAGCAGTTACGGGACTAGCGGGGGGGTTAACAATGAGCAGTTCTTC
J gene: TRBJ1-2; V gene: TRBV12-3/TRBV12-4; D gene: NA; clone size: many; CDR3 protein: CASRTGYGYTF; CDR3 DNA: TGTGCCAGCAGGACCGGCTATGGCTACACCTTC
J gene: TRBJ2-1; V gene: TRBV7-3; D gene: NA; clone size: NA; CDR3 protein: CASSLDFRDNEQFF; CDR3 DNA: TGTGCCAGCAGTTTAGATTTCCGCGACAATGAGCAGTTCTTC
J gene: TRBJ2-7; V gene: TRBV20-1; D gene: TRBD1; clone size: NA; CDR3 protein: CSATPGQGPYEQYF; CDR3 DNA: TGCAGTGCAACTCCGGGACAGGGACCCTACGAGCAGTACTTC
J gene: TRBJ1-5; V gene: TRBV14; D gene: NA; clone size: few; CDR3 protein: CASSQGPGQPQHF; CDR3 DNA: TGTGCCAGCAGCCAAGGGCCCGGTCAGCCCCAGCATTTT
J gene: TRBJ2-2; V gene: TRBV6-5; D gene: TRBD1; clone size: NA; CDR3 protein: CASSSTGVNTGELFF; CDR3 DNA: TGTGCCAGCAGTTCGACAGGGGTTAACACCGGGGAGCTGTTTTTT
J gene: TRBJ2-3; V gene: TRBV11-2; D gene: NA; clone size: few; CDR3 protein: CASSLEVGSLSTDTQYF; CDR3 DNA: TGTGCCAGCAGCTTAGAAGTAGGCAGCCTGAGCACAGATACGCAGTATTTT
J gene: TRBJ2-3; V gene: TRBV2; D gene: NA; clone size: few; CDR3 protein: CASRKGEPTDTQYF; CDR3 DNA: TGTGCCAGCAGAAAGGGGGAGCCCACAGATACGCAGTATTTT